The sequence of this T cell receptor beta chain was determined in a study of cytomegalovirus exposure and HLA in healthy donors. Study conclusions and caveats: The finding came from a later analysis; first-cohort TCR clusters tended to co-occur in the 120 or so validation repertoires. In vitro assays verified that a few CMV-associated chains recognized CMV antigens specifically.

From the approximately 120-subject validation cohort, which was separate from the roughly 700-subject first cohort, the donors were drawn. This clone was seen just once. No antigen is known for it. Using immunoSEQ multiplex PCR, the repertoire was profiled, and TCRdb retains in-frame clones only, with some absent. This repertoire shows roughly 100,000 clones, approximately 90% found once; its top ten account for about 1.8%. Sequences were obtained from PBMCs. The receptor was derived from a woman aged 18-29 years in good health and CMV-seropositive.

CDR3 protein: CASSPWGVNQPQHF. The CDR3 DNA is TGTGCCAGCAGTCCCTGGGGGGTAAATCAGCCCCAGCATTTT. The J gene is TRBJ1-5, the V gene TRBV27, with D tentatively TRBD1 (5 bases). The ends were cut back, 5 bases at V and 4 bases at J, with 12 bases in the middle. This CDR3 is 14 amino acids long. CDR1 and CDR2 (germline): MNHEY, SMNVEV (reference sequence).